Shown below are 6 T cell receptor beta chains from a single sample sequenced in a study of cytomegalovirus exposure and HLA in healthy donors. The PCR contained 60 Vbeta and 13 Jbeta primers. Method: immunoSEQ multiplex PCR; TCRdb's copy keeps in-frame clones and lacks some. This table has around 150,000 clones, around 78% appearing once. The sample consisted of PBMCs. The receptors derive from a woman between 40 and 50 years old in good health and CMV-seronegative.

V and J are TRBV2 and TRBJ2-1, with D maybe TRBD1 (5 bases). V shed 6 bases and J shed 6 bases, with 18 bases lying between them. The CDR3 is 15 amino acids. In germline, CDR1 is SNHLY, CDR2 FYNNEI. The CDR3 DNA sequence: TGTGCCAGCAGGGCCGGTACGACAGATTTCAATGAGCAGTTCTTC. It encodes CASRAGTTDFNEQFF.

The chain recombines TRBV27 with TRBJ2-5; the D is unclear. Germline lookup yields CDR1 MNHEY and CDR2 SMNVEV (reference sequence). V was trimmed by 1 base and J by 4 bases, leaving 10 bases between them. The CDR3 extends over 14 amino acids. As DNA, the CDR3 is TGTGCCAGCAGTTTATTTAGCTCGGGAGAGACCCAGTACTTC. It is translated as CASSLFSSGETQYF.

The genes are TRBV30 and TRBJ1-2; possible D gene TRBD1, 5 bases. Trimming took 7 bases from V and 4 from J, leaving 13 bases between them. This CDR3 comprises 12 residues. Germline V gene lookup returns CDR1 GTSNPN and CDR2 SVGIG (reference sequence). The CDR3 spells CASTAVPYGYTF. CDR3 sequence (DNA): TGTGCCTCGACAGCCGTACCCTATGGCTACACCTTC.

This chain connects TRBV5-1 to TRBJ2-1, with 8 bases that match TRBD2. This CDR3 is built from 14 residues. The germline V gene has CDR1 SGHRS and CDR2 YFSETQ. J lost 3 bases, V lost 2 bases, and 1 base had no gene match. CDR3 sequence reads: CASSLGTSYNEQFF. DNA of the CDR3: TGCGCCAGCAGCTTAGGGACTAGCTACAATGAGCAGTTCTTC. The full variable domain, its missing parts supplied by reference TRBV5-1 and TRBJ2-1, is KAGVTQTPRYLIKTRGQQVTLSCSPISGHRSVSWYQQTPGQGLQFLFEYFSETQRNKGNFPGRFSGRQFSNSRSEMNVSTLELGDSALYLCASSLGTSYNEQFFGPGTRLTVL.

The gene calls are TRBV5-1 and TRBJ2-3; perhaps TRBD1 as D (6 bases). CDR3 length: 13 residues. V lost 5 bases, J lost 2 bases, and 9 bases lay in between. CDR1 and CDR2 (germline): SGHRS, YFSETQ. Here the CDR3 DNA reads TGCGCCAGCAGGACAGGCTTCACAGATACGCAGTATTTT. This codes for CASRTGFTDTQYF.

This clone was recorded a few times. The chain carries TRBV5-1 and TRBJ1-5, with D unclear. CDR1 and CDR2 (germline): SGHRS, YFSETQ. The V end was cut by 4 bases, the J end by 3 bases, with 14 bases between. This CDR3 spans 15 amino acids. CDR3 nucleotide sequence: TGCGCCAGCAGCCGGAATGAGGGCCCCAATCAGCCCCAGCATTTT. Protein product: CASSRNEGPNQPQHF.